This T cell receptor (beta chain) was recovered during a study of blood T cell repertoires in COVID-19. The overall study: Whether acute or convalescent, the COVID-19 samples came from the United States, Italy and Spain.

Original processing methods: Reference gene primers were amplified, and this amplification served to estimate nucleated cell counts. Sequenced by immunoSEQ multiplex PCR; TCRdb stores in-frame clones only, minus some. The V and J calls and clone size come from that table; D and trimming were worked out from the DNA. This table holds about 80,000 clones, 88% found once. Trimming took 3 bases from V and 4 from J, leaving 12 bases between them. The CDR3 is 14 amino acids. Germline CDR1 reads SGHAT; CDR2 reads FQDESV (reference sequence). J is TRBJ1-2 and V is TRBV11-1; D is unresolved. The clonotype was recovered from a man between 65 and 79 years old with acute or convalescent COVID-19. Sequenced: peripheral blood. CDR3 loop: CASSLGPSSYGYTF. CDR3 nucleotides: TGTGCCAGCAGCTTGGGCCCCTCGAGCTATGGCTACACCTTC.